The rows below give T cell receptor beta chains drawn from one sample of a study of blood T cells in healthy people across ages. TCRdb re-derived calls from the 5' RACE reads in MiXCR, one entry per CDR3 protein. The data show roughly 1,700,000 distinct CDR3 sequences, approximately 30% seen once. Material for sequencing was blood. The source of these receptors is a young woman in good health. Both conserved end residues are part of each CDR3. The D gene is left open where the match is weak. Not all rows give a size; the values are once, few, many and, for expanded clones, a class.

d_gene: TRBD1; j_gene: TRBJ2-3; abundance: .; v_gene: TRBV28; CDR3nt: TGTGCCAGCAGTTTTCCGACAGGGACAAGGAGCACAGATACGCAGTATTTT; CDR3aa: CASSFPTGTRSTDTQYF
d_gene: .; j_gene: TRBJ2-3; abundance: once; v_gene: TRBV7-2; CDR3nt: TGTGCCAGCCTCAAGACGGGATCTAGCACAGATACGCAGTATTTT; CDR3aa: CASLKTGSSTDTQYF
d_gene: .; j_gene: TRBJ2-1; abundance: few; v_gene: TRBV20-1; CDR3nt: TGCAGTGCTAGAGGGGGATTAACAAGGGGTGAGCAGTTCTTC; CDR3aa: CSARGGLTRGEQFF
d_gene: .; j_gene: TRBJ2-1; abundance: once; v_gene: TRBV5-1; CDR3nt: TGCGCCAGCAGCCCCCGGGGCGTTGCCGAGCAGTTCTTC; CDR3aa: CASSPRGVAEQFF
d_gene: .; j_gene: TRBJ2-7; abundance: many; v_gene: TRBV9; CDR3nt: TGTGCCAGCAGCGGAAGGGACATTTCCTACGAGCAGTACTTC; CDR3aa: CASSGRDISYEQYF
d_gene: .; j_gene: TRBJ2-5; abundance: .; v_gene: TRBV3-1; CDR3nt: TGTGCCAGCAGCCAACTCGGACAGATCCAAGAGACCCAGTACTTC; CDR3aa: CASSQLGQIQETQYF
d_gene: .; j_gene: TRBJ1-2; abundance: few; v_gene: TRBV27; CDR3nt: TGTGCCAGCAGTCCTACCCCTGGAGGGTTCTATGGCTACACCTTC; CDR3aa: CASSPTPGGFYGYTF
d_gene: .; j_gene: TRBJ1-1; abundance: few; v_gene: TRBV11-2; CDR3nt: TGTGCCAGCAGCTTAGCAGTTGAAGCTTTCTTT; CDR3aa: CASSLAVEAFF
d_gene: .; j_gene: TRBJ1-5; abundance: many; v_gene: TRBV12-3/TRBV12-4; CDR3nt: TGTGCCACGTTTTTGGGGGATAATCATCAGCCCCAGCATTTT; CDR3aa: CATFLGDNHQPQHF
d_gene: .; j_gene: TRBJ1-3; abundance: .; v_gene: TRBV20-1; CDR3nt: TGCAGTGCTAGAGATTCGATTGGAAACACCATATATTTT; CDR3aa: CSARDSIGNTIYF
d_gene: TRBD1; j_gene: TRBJ1-1; abundance: few; v_gene: TRBV11-2; CDR3nt: TGTGCCAGCAGCTTAGATCAGGGGGCGCGGACTGAAGCTTTCTTT; CDR3aa: CASSLDQGARTEAFF
d_gene: TRBD2; j_gene: TRBJ2-3; abundance: few; v_gene: TRBV5-1; CDR3nt: TGCGCCAGCAGCCCGGGGCTAGCGGGGGCGCCCGTAGATACGCAGTATTTT; CDR3aa: CASSPGLAGAPVDTQYF
d_gene: .; j_gene: TRBJ2-2; abundance: .; v_gene: TRBV2; CDR3nt: TGTGCCAGCAGCGCGCCCCTCTGGACCGGGGAGCTGTTTTTT; CDR3aa: CASSAPLWTGELFF
d_gene: .; j_gene: TRBJ2-7; abundance: .; v_gene: TRBV10-3; CDR3nt: TGTGCCATCAAGGAGACCCCGGGGGATTACTACGAGCAGTACTTC; CDR3aa: CAIKETPGDYYEQYF
d_gene: .; j_gene: TRBJ2-1; abundance: many; v_gene: TRBV20-1; CDR3nt: TGCAGTGCTAGCGGGGGCCTCTACAATGAGCAGTTCTTC; CDR3aa: CSASGGLYNEQFF
d_gene: TRBD2; j_gene: TRBJ2-1; abundance: few; v_gene: TRBV2; CDR3nt: TGTGCCAGCTGGCGGGAGGGGAATGAGCAGTTCTTC; CDR3aa: CASWREGNEQFF
d_gene: .; j_gene: TRBJ2-7; abundance: many; v_gene: TRBV12-3/TRBV12-4; CDR3nt: TGTGCCAGCAGTTTAGGGTTATCTACCTACGAGCAGTACTTC; CDR3aa: CASSLGLSTYEQYF
d_gene: TRBD2; j_gene: TRBJ2-1; abundance: once; v_gene: TRBV7-8; CDR3nt: TGTGCCAGCAGCTTAGGCCAAACGGGACTAGCGGGAGAAGTAGGGAATGAGCAGTTCTTC; CDR3aa: CASSLGQTGLAGEVGNEQFF
d_gene: .; j_gene: TRBJ1-2; abundance: few; v_gene: TRBV5-1; CDR3nt: TGCGCCAGCAGCTTCGTCGAGGGCTGTGGCTACACCTTC; CDR3aa: CASSFVEGCGYTF
d_gene: TRBD1; j_gene: TRBJ1-1; abundance: few; v_gene: TRBV11-2; CDR3nt: TGTGCCAGCAGTATAGACAGGGGGATCCTTCAGGCTTTCTTT; CDR3aa: CASSIDRGILQAFF
d_gene: .; j_gene: TRBJ1-1; abundance: few; v_gene: TRBV5-1; CDR3nt: TGCGCCAGCAGCCCGGAGCTACAGGGAGATGGTGAAGCTTTCTTT; CDR3aa: CASSPELQGDGEAFF
d_gene: TRBD1; j_gene: TRBJ2-1; abundance: .; v_gene: TRBV2; CDR3nt: TGTGCCACCCGGGACAGGGGGTATGGCAATGAGCAGTTCTTC; CDR3aa: CATRDRGYGNEQFF
d_gene: .; j_gene: TRBJ2-6; abundance: .; v_gene: TRBV29-1; CDR3nt: TGCGGCGTTGGACGCAGCTCTGGGGCCAACGTCCTGACTTTC; CDR3aa: CGVGRSSGANVLTF
d_gene: .; j_gene: TRBJ1-1; abundance: .; v_gene: TRBV10-3; CDR3nt: TGTGCCATCCGGGGGACCCAGAACGCTGAAGCTTTCTTT; CDR3aa: CAIRGTQNAEAFF
d_gene: TRBD1; j_gene: TRBJ1-2; abundance: many; v_gene: TRBV7-2; CDR3nt: TGTGCCAGCAGCTTGGGGACAGGAGCTGGCTACACCTTC; CDR3aa: CASSLGTGAGYTF
d_gene: TRBD1; j_gene: TRBJ1-1; abundance: few; v_gene: TRBV20-1; CDR3nt: TGCAGTGTCCGAAAACAGGGGTCCGCTGAAGCTTTCTTT; CDR3aa: CSVRKQGSAEAFF
d_gene: .; j_gene: TRBJ1-5; abundance: .; v_gene: TRBV7-3; CDR3nt: TGTGCCAGCAGCCTTCGGTCCGCGGAATTTGGCAATCAGCCCCAGCATTTT; CDR3aa: CASSLRSAEFGNQPQHF
d_gene: .; j_gene: TRBJ2-5; abundance: many; v_gene: TRBV20-1; CDR3nt: TGCAGTGCTAGGGGGGGACTCCCTCAAGAGACCCAGTACTTC; CDR3aa: CSARGGLPQETQYF
d_gene: TRBD1; j_gene: TRBJ1-5; abundance: few; v_gene: TRBV12-3/TRBV12-4; CDR3nt: TGTGCCAGCAGTTTCACCCAGACAGGGCGACAGCCCCAGCATTTT; CDR3aa: CASSFTQTGRQPQHF
d_gene: TRBD1; j_gene: TRBJ2-4; abundance: .; v_gene: TRBV7-9; CDR3nt: TGTGCCAGCAGCCCCCAGGGGGCTCTAGCCAAAAACATTCAGTACTTC; CDR3aa: CASSPQGALAKNIQYF
d_gene: .; j_gene: TRBJ2-1; abundance: .; v_gene: TRBV28; CDR3nt: TGTGCCCGCAGTATGACCGGACCTACTCGCAATGAGCAGTTCTTC; CDR3aa: CARSMTGPTRNEQFF
d_gene: .; j_gene: TRBJ1-1; abundance: few; v_gene: TRBV2; CDR3nt: TGTGCCAGCAGTGCTCCGGGGTGGACTGAAGCTTTCTTT; CDR3aa: CASSAPGWTEAFF
d_gene: .; j_gene: TRBJ1-4; abundance: few; v_gene: TRBV5-1; CDR3nt: TGCGCCAGCAGCCGGGACATGAATGAAAAACTGTTTTTT; CDR3aa: CASSRDMNEKLFF
d_gene: .; j_gene: TRBJ2-1; abundance: .; v_gene: TRBV12-3/TRBV12-4; CDR3nt: TGTGCCAGCAGACCTCAGGTCCACAATGAGCAGTTCTTC; CDR3aa: CASRPQVHNEQFF
d_gene: .; j_gene: TRBJ1-2; abundance: few; v_gene: TRBV6-5; CDR3nt: TGTGCCAGCAGTTACGTAACTCCCGGGCAAAGAGATGGCTACACCTTC; CDR3aa: CASSYVTPGQRDGYTF
d_gene: .; j_gene: TRBJ2-7; abundance: many; v_gene: TRBV29-1; CDR3nt: TGCAGCGTGGACACCGGAGCCTACGAGCAGTACTTC; CDR3aa: CSVDTGAYEQYF
d_gene: .; j_gene: TRBJ1-5; abundance: .; v_gene: TRBV5-1; CDR3nt: TGCGCCAGCAGCTTGGGGGAGGGCAGCAATCAGCCCCAGCATTTT; CDR3aa: CASSLGEGSNQPQHF
d_gene: .; j_gene: TRBJ1-4; abundance: .; v_gene: TRBV7-2; CDR3nt: TGTGCCAGCAGCTTAGTGCCAAGAGATGAAAAACTGTTTTTT; CDR3aa: CASSLVPRDEKLFF
d_gene: .; j_gene: TRBJ1-4; abundance: .; v_gene: TRBV29-1; CDR3nt: TGCAGCGTTTCCCGCGGAACTAATGAAAAACTGTTTTTT; CDR3aa: CSVSRGTNEKLFF
d_gene: .; j_gene: TRBJ1-5; abundance: .; v_gene: TRBV6-2/TRBV6-3; CDR3nt: TGTGCCAGGAGTTACCTCAAAAATCGGCCCCAGCATTTT; CDR3aa: CARSYLKNRPQHF
d_gene: .; j_gene: TRBJ2-4; abundance: many; v_gene: TRBV12-3/TRBV12-4; CDR3nt: TGTGCCAGCAGTTCAACGGGGGGCTTCAACATTCAGTACTTC; CDR3aa: CASSSTGGFNIQYF
d_gene: TRBD1; j_gene: TRBJ1-1; abundance: .; v_gene: TRBV6-2/TRBV6-3; CDR3nt: TGTGCCAGCAGCATAACAGGGGGGCTGGAAGCTTTCTTT; CDR3aa: CASSITGGLEAFF
d_gene: TRBD2; j_gene: TRBJ2-5; abundance: .; v_gene: TRBV20-1; CDR3nt: TGCAGTGCTAGAGAGAAGACTAGCGGGGCAAAAGAGACCCAGTACTTC; CDR3aa: CSAREKTSGAKETQYF
d_gene: .; j_gene: TRBJ1-5; abundance: .; v_gene: TRBV2; CDR3nt: TGTGCCAGCCGGGGGCCCCTTAATCAGCCCCAGCATTTT; CDR3aa: CASRGPLNQPQHF
d_gene: .; j_gene: TRBJ1-4; abundance: .; v_gene: TRBV24-1; CDR3nt: TGTGCCAACAAATGGAATGAAGAACTGTTTTTT; CDR3aa: CANKWNEELFF
d_gene: TRBD2; j_gene: TRBJ2-1; abundance: .; v_gene: TRBV12-3/TRBV12-4; CDR3nt: TGTGCCAGCAGTGCCATGATAGCGGGGGGTTCGAGGGATGAGCAGTTCTTC; CDR3aa: CASSAMIAGGSRDEQFF